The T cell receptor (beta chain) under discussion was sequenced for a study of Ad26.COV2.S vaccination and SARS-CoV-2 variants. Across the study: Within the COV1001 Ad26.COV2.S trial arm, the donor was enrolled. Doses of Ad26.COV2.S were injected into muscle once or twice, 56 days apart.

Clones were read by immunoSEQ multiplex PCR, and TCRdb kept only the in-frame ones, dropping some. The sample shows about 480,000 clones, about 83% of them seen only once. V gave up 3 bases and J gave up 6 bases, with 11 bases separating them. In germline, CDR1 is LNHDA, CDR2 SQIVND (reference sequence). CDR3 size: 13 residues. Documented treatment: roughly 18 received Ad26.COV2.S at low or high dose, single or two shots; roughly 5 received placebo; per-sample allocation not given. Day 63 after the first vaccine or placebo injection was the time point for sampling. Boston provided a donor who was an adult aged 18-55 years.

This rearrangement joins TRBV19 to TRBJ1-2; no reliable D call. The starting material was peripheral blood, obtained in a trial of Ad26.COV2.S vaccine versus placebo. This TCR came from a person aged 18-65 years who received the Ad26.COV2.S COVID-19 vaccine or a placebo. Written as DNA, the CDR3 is TGTGCCAGTAGTATTACTATCTACAATGGCTACACCTTC. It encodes CASSITIYNGYTF.